This TCR beta chain was sequenced for a study of T-cell memory formation after mild COVID-19. About the research overall: Clusters of TCRs were largely donor specific. Study-level results: The study found balanced CD4/CD8 in clones contracting day 15 to 85 and a CD4+ lean in later expanders.

This clonotype appeared a few times. As yet, its antigen is unknown. This CDR3 has 16 amino acids. After removal of 2 bases from V and 6 bases from J, the junction contained 8 bases not matched to a gene. Germline V CDR1 and CDR2: SGHRS, YFSETQ. TCRdb re-analysed the 5' RACE reads in MiXCR, keeping a single row per CDR3 protein. Of 300,000 to 400,000 distinct CDR3 sequences listed, under 15% are singletons. The TCR comes from a man aged 18 to 30 who had mild COVID-19 (a few samples of this study predate the infection). Cell type and time point are not known. J is TRBJ2-2 and V is TRBV5-1; 9 positions match TRBD1. The specimen sequenced was PBMCs or a T cell subset sorted from them (not recorded which). CDR3 sequence: CASSLATTGGAGELFF. CDR3 in DNA: TGCGCCAGCAGCTTAGCTACGACAGGGGGGGCCGGGGAGCTGTTTTTT.